This T cell receptor (beta chain) was sequenced during a study of cytomegalovirus exposure and HLA in healthy donors. The overall study: As released early, the data held approximately 80 million unique TCRs from HLA-typed donors.

From germline, CDR1 is SGHRS and CDR2 YFSETQ. V was clipped by 0 bases and J by 4 bases; unmatched bases: 3. The CDR3 is 14 amino acids. With 60 Vbeta and 13 Jbeta primers, the PCR was carried out. Data came from immunoSEQ multiplex PCR; TCRdb stores just in-frame clones and leaves some out. Altogether 100,000 to 150,000 clones are present, around 77% being singletons, with the ten largest covering 4.2%. The rearrangement links TRBV5-1 to TRBJ2-5; 7 positions agree with TRBD2. Sequenced input: PBMCs. This TCR was sampled from a male donor in good health and CMV-seropositive. CDR3 sequence: CASSLGGGLETQYF. The DNA for the CDR3 is TGCGCCAGCAGCTTGGGGGGGGGTCTAGAGACCCAGTACTTC.